What follows are 4 T cell receptor beta chains derived from one specimen sequenced in a study of beta chain features in type 1 diabetes. Study results and limitations: Moderate but significant shortening of TCRB CDR3s was recorded in all four CD4+ subsets from Type 1 diabetes patients.

These receptors' antigens are unknown. Expressed TCRB transcripts were sequenced because the isolated RNA had all been reverse transcribed beforehand. This table comes from immunoSEQ multiplex PCR, and its TCRdb copy is limited to in-frame clones, with some not included. The sample contains about 650,000 clones, around an eighth of which appear only once. The sample taken for sequencing was naive CD4+ T cells from blood. These receptors all come from a man aged 25 to 40 with type 1 diabetes.

This clone was observed a handful of times. The chain recombines TRBV29-1 with TRBJ1-3; no clear D. Germline CDR1 and CDR2: SQVTM and ANQGSEA. The CDR3 is 15 amino acids. Trimming removed 1 base from V and 0 bases from J, with 10 bases in between. CDR3: CSVEVLAGSGNTIYF. In DNA, the CDR3 is TGCAGCGTTGAAGTCCTCGCGGGCTCTGGAAACACCATATATTTT.

In its sample, this clone was seen a few times. The CDR3, as DNA: TGTGCCAGCAGCGTGGACAGGGCGGGCACCGGGGAGCTGTTTTTT. Residues: CASSVDRAGTGELFF. The chain links TRBV9 to TRBJ2-2; TRBD1 matches at 8 bases. CDR1 SGDLS and CDR2 YYNGEE come from the germline V gene. The CDR3 covers 15 residues. V trimming: 2 bases; J trimming: 4 bases; junction bases outside the gene matches: 4.

V is TRBV5-1 and J is TRBJ2-3; maybe TRBD2 (5 bases). Trimming stripped 1 base from V and 0 bases from J, with 9 bases between. The CDR3 sequence is 15 residues long. Germline CDR1 and CDR2: SGHRS and YFSETQ. As DNA, the CDR3 is TGCGCCAGCAGCTTGTCTAGCAGAAGCACAGATACGCAGTATTTT. This codes for CASSLSSRSTDTQYF.

Only a few counts were recorded for this clone. The rearrangement joins TRBV28 to TRBJ2-4, with 8 positions matching TRBD1. The CDR3 is 14 amino acids. V shed 5 bases and J 4 bases; nucleotides not matched to a gene: 4. Germline V gene data show CDR1 as MDHEN and CDR2 as SYDVKM. The CDR3 sequence: CASSRTGGKNIQYF. CDR3 sequence (DNA): TGTGCCAGCAGTAGAACAGGGGGAAAAAACATTCAGTACTTC. Filled out from reference TRBV28 and TRBJ2-4, the complete variable domain reads DVKVTQSSRYLVKRTGEKVFLECVQDMDHENMFWYRQDPGLGLRLIYFSYDVKMKEKGDIPEGYSVSREKKERFSLILESASTNQTSMYLCASSRTGGKNIQYFGAGTRLSVL.